This T cell receptor (beta chain) appears in the sequencing data of a study of Ad26.COV2.S vaccination and SARS-CoV-2 variants. Study-level findings and limits: The placebo group had lower spike-specific TCR breadth than the vaccine recipients did.

Clones were sequenced by immunoSEQ multiplex PCR, and TCRdb holds only the in-frame ones, with some missing. In the table there are about 240,000 clones, roughly 90% of which are singletons. The sample's treatment: some 20 received Ad26.COV2.S at low or high dose, single or two shots; five or six received placebo; per-sample allocation not given. Vaccine and placebo recipients were sampled on day 63 after the first injection. About this clone: No antigen is known for it.

The sequencing used peripheral blood, collected in a trial of Ad26.COV2.S vaccine versus placebo. The receptor was derived from a person aged 18-65 years who received the Ad26.COV2.S COVID-19 vaccine or a placebo.

The CDR3, as DNA: TGTGCCAGCAGCTCCGGACAGAGGGCCTACGAGCAGTACTTC. Its protein is CASSSGQRAYEQYF. V usage is TRBV7-9 and J usage is TRBJ2-7; D is possibly TRBD1 (6 bases). The ends were cut back, 4 bases at V and 2 bases at J, with 12 bases in the middle. The CDR3 contains 14 residues. The germline V gene encodes CDR1 SEHNR and CDR2 FQNEAQ (reference sequence).